The clone carrying this T cell receptor (beta chain) has only one observation. The sample is drawn from a study of cytomegalovirus exposure and HLA in healthy donors. 60 Vbeta and 13 Jbeta primers were used in PCR. Using immunoSEQ multiplex PCR, the repertoire was profiled, and TCRdb retains in-frame clones only, with some absent. Of roughly 100,000 clones in the sample, about four fifths are singletons; the top ten hold 4.9%. With 1 base removed from V and 3 bases from J, the gap between germline ends came to 16 bases. The length of the CDR3 is 16 residues. Germline lookup yields CDR1 PRHDT and CDR2 FYEKMQ (reference sequence).

The sequenced sample was PBMCs. This chain links TRBV13 with TRBJ2-7, with unresolved D. This receptor was obtained from a woman aged 35 to 49 in good health and CMV-seronegative. CDR3 DNA: TGTGCCAGCAGCTTAGCGGGTCCCGGAAACCACTACGAGCAGTACTTC. Encoded protein: CASSLAGPGNHYEQYF.